The 26 T cell receptor beta chains given below trace back to one sample, sequenced in a study of spatial heterogeneity in lung cancer. Study-wide results and caveats: For expanded intratumoral alpha and beta TCRs, counts tracked tumor mutation counts.

The antigens these receptors bind are not known. TCRdb processed the 5' RACE reads anew with MiXCR; each CDR3 protein has one entry. The sample has 6,000 or so distinct CDR3 sequences; less than 9.5% are singletons. As for time point: sample taken at primary tumor resection. The source was lung tumor tissue, collected at surgery. All receptors derive from a female donor with early-stage non-small cell lung cancer.

This clonotype is termed medium-sized. This beta chain represents an off-target read in a library built for alpha chains; its size is of limited meaning. CDR3 coding DNA: TGTGCCATCAGTGAGTGGACAGGGAGCACAGATACGCAGTATTTT. Protein product: CAISEWTGSTDTQYF. V is TRBV10-3 and J is TRBJ2-3; 8 nucleotides line up with TRBD1. Germline-derived CDR1 and CDR2 are ENHRY and SYGVKD. V shed 1 base and J 0 bases; nucleotides not matched to a gene: 0. CDR3 length: 15 amino acids.

This clonotype counts as medium-sized. Because this beta chain is a stray read in a library intended to capture alpha chains, its abundance should not be given much weight. This rearrangement joins TRBV7-2 to TRBJ2-6; D remains unclear. V lost 5 bases, J lost 2 bases, and 10 bases lay in between. Germline V gives CDR1 SGHTA, CDR2 FQGNSA. CDR3 length: 15 amino acids. The CDR3 DNA is TGTGCCAGCAGCCTGGGGATGGCTGGGGCCAACGTCCTGACTTTC. It translates to CASSLGMAGANVLTF.

This clonotype was observed at least ten times. The library was built for alpha chains, so this beta chain is an off-target read and its size means little. V and J are TRBV20-1 and TRBJ1-4; tentatively, D is TRBD1 (6 bases). Between the trimmed V and J ends, which lost 5 bases and 2 bases, there was a span of 12 bases. Germline loops: CDR1 DFQATT, CDR2 SNEGSKA (reference sequence). The length of the CDR3 is 14 residues. CDR3 bases: TGCAGTGCTTACAAGGACAGCACTAATGAAAAACTGTTTTTT. Translated, it gives CSAYKDSTNEKLFF.

There are many counts of this clonotype. The library was prepared for alpha chains; this beta chain is a stray read, so its frequency means little. V and J are TRBV6-1 and TRBJ1-2; 8 bases line up with TRBD1. With 7 bases clipped from V and 8 bases from J, the junction kept 6 bases outside the gene matches. CDR3 length equals 12 residues. Germline CDR1 reads MNHNS; CDR2 reads SASEGT. Here the CDR3 reads CASTDRGSGYTF. Written as DNA, the CDR3 is TGTGCCAGCACCGACAGGGGATCCGGCTACACCTTC.

As for this clonotype: Found in a library prepared for alpha chains, this beta chain is an off-target read, and its abundance has little meaning. The V call is TRBV12-3 or TRBV12-4, the J call TRBJ2-2; D might be TRBD2 (5 bases). With 3 bases removed from V and 7 bases from J, the gap between germline ends came to 15 bases. This CDR3 has 15 amino acids. CDR3 region: CASSFGQPGSGELFF. CDR3 nucleotide sequence: TGTGCCAGCAGTTTTGGGCAGCCGGGAAGCGGGGAGCTGTTTTTT.

A note on this clonotype: The library was built for alpha chains, so this beta chain is an off-target read and its size means little. The V call is TRBV28, the J call TRBJ2-2; D is undetermined. The CDR3 runs 15 residues. V was clipped by 3 bases and J by 0 bases, with 8 bases between them. The V gene's germline CDR1 is MDHEN and CDR2 SYDVKM. CDR3 nucleotides: TGTGCCAGCAGTTTGAACACGGCGAACACCGGGGAGCTGTTTTTT. Protein product: CASSLNTANTGELFF.

In this sample, this clonotype is medium-sized. This beta chain came through as a stray read in a library set up for alpha chains, and its size says little. The chain has TRBV6-1 and TRBJ1-2; possible D gene TRBD1, 5 bases. This CDR3 comprises 13 residues. CDR1 and CDR2 from the germline V gene are MNHNS and SASEGT. Trimming removed 1 base from V and 4 bases from J, with 7 bases in between. CDR3 nucleotide sequence: TGTGCCAGCAGTGAAGGGGGGATCTATGGCTACACCTTC. This gives the protein CASSEGGIYGYTF.

This clonotype ranks as medium-sized. Because this beta chain is a stray read in a library intended to capture alpha chains, its abundance should not be given much weight. This chain uses TRBV11-1 with TRBJ2-1; 11 bases agree with TRBD2. Germline-derived CDR1 and CDR2 are SGHAT and FQDESV (reference sequence). Unmatched junction bases numbered 1, after V lost 3 bases and J lost 6 bases. This CDR3 has 14 residues. The CDR3 sequence is CASSFSGRANEQFF. CDR3 nucleotides: TGTGCCAGCAGCTTTAGCGGGAGGGCCAATGAGCAGTTCTTC.

This clonotype has a count of ten or more. Being off target in a library aimed at alpha chains, this beta chain has a size of little meaning. The chain links TRBV20-1 to TRBJ1-5; D unresolved. Germline CDR1 reads DFQATT; CDR2 reads SNEGSKA (reference sequence). With 1 base removed from V and 3 bases from J, the gap between germline ends came to 13 bases. This CDR3 contains 15 residues. CDR3 bases: TGCAGTGCTAGAGCCCCCGGGCGGCTCAATCAGCCCCAGCATTTT. As protein: CSARAPGRLNQPQHF.

By its share, this clonotype is medium-sized. This beta chain turned up in a library designed for alpha chains; as an off-target read, its abundance says little. This chain joins TRBV20-1 and TRBJ2-1; the D gene could be TRBD1 or TRBD2 (5 bases each). From germline, CDR1 is DFQATT and CDR2 SNEGSKA (reference sequence). The V gene lost 5 bases and the J gene lost 0 bases, with 11 bases spanning the gap. The CDR3 is 14 residues long. The DNA of the CDR3 is TGCAGTGCTTACGGGACGGACTCCTACAATGAGCAGTTCTTC. This codes for CSAYGTDSYNEQFF.

This clonotype is categorized as medium-sized. This beta chain was picked up by a library intended for alpha chains and is off target, so its count carries little meaning. The J gene is TRBJ2-7, the V gene TRBV3-1, with 11 bases identical to TRBD2. Per the germline V gene, CDR1 is LGHDT and CDR2 is YNNKEL (reference sequence). The V segment lost 1 base and the J segment 4 bases; nucleotides outside the gene matches: 6. The CDR3 consists of 16 residues. Here the CDR3 reads CASSQAPLAGEYEQYF. CDR3 DNA: TGTGCCAGCAGCCAAGCTCCACTAGCGGGAGAGTACGAGCAGTACTTC.

This clonotype rates as medium-sized. This beta chain came through as a stray read in a library set up for alpha chains, and its size says little. The genes are TRBV7-2 and TRBJ2-1; the D gene is possibly TRBD1 (5 bases). Trimming took 0 bases from V and 14 from J, leaving 14 bases between them. Germline lookup yields CDR1 SGHTA and CDR2 FQGNSA. CDR3 length equals 13 residues. This CDR3 is CASSLAIREREFF. The CDR3 region has the DNA TGTGCCAGCAGCTTAGCGATCAGGGAACGGGAGTTCTTC.

With respect to this clonotype: This beta chain appears as a stray read in a library generated for alpha chains; its size is not informative. This sequence joins TRBV4-2 and TRBJ2-3, with D possibly TRBD2 on 6 matching bases. The V gene's germline CDR1 is LGHNA and CDR2 YNFKEQ. V gave up 0 bases and J gave up 0 bases, with 10 bases separating them. CDR3 length equals 16 residues. The CDR3 coding sequence is TGTGCCAGCAGCCAAGAGGGCGGGGTGAGCACAGATACGCAGTATTTT. It is translated as CASSQEGGVSTDTQYF.

This clonotype was counted many times. This beta chain is an unintended read in a library built for alpha chains; its size means little. V and J are TRBV18 and TRBJ2-5, with 9 bases identical to TRBD1. The CDR3 loop spans 15 amino acids. V lost 0 bases to trimming and J lost 5 bases; unmatched junction nucleotides: 4. Germline CDR1 and CDR2: KGHSH and LQKENI. CDR3 residues: CASSPPNRGHETQYF. CDR3 sequence (DNA): TGTGCCAGCTCACCACCGAACAGGGGGCATGAGACCCAGTACTTC.

About this clonotype itself: This beta chain represents an off-target read in a library built for alpha chains; its size is of limited meaning. The chain has TRBV15 and TRBJ2-7; possible D gene TRBD2, 6 bases. The CDR3 is 14 amino acids. Between the trimmed V and J ends, which lost 3 bases and 0 bases, there was a span of 9 bases. Germline V gives CDR1 LNHNV, CDR2 YYDKDF (reference sequence). The CDR3 DNA follows: TGTGCCACCAGCAGGGAGCGGGCCTCCTACGAGCAGTACTTC. Translated, it gives CATSRERASYEQYF.

Turning to this clonotype: Little can be read into the size of this beta chain, an off-target read in a library designed for alpha chains. This rearrangement joins TRBV28 to TRBJ2-6, with a weak D call TRBD1 (5 bases). Trimming left V 3 bases short and J 0 bases short, with 9 bases between. Per germline, CDR1 MDHEN and CDR2 SYDVKM. This CDR3 comprises 16 residues. This CDR3 reads CASSLLTGSGANVLTF. CDR3 in DNA: TGTGCCAGCAGTTTGTTAACAGGCTCTGGGGCCAACGTCCTGACTTTC.

By proportion, this clonotype is medium-sized. A library prepared for alpha chains yielded this beta chain as an off-target read; its size is of little meaning. This chain links TRBV9 with TRBJ2-4; either TRBD1 or TRBD2 may supply D (7 bases each). CDR3 length: 15 amino acids. Germline values: CDR1 SGDLS, CDR2 YYNGEE. Trimming took 3 bases from V and 2 from J, leaving 12 bases between them. The CDR3 coding sequence is TGTGCCAGCAGCGACAGGGGACTAACCAAAAACATTCAGTACTTC. Translated: CASSDRGLTKNIQYF.

This clonotype was recorded at least ten times. This beta chain lies outside the target of a library built for alpha chains; its clone size means little. The gene calls are TRBV7-9 and TRBJ1-2, with D tentatively TRBD1 (5 bases). V was pared by 0 bases and J by 3 bases, with 8 bases between. The V gene's germline CDR1 is SEHNR and CDR2 FQNEAQ (reference sequence). CDR3 size: 14 residues. The CDR3 DNA sequence: TGTGCCAGCAGCTTAGCCGAGGGGTACTATGGCTACACCTTC. Translated: CASSLAEGYYGYTF.

This clonotype is medium-sized (0.01 to 0.1%) within its sample. Since the library was made to target alpha chains, this beta chain is a stray read and its abundance is not meaningful. The chain links TRBV9 to TRBJ2-3; 14 nucleotides line up with TRBD2. CDR1 is SGDLS, CDR2 YYNGEE, per germline. J lost 0 bases, V lost 3 bases, and 3 bases had no gene match. CDR3 size: 17 residues. The CDR3 DNA follows: TGTGCCAGCAGCGGAGGACTAGCGGGAGGAAGCACAGATACGCAGTATTTT. Its protein product is CASSGGLAGGSTDTQYF. Complete variable domain (other parts from reference TRBV9 and TRBJ2-3): DSGVTQTPKHLITATGQRVTLRCSPRSGDLSVYWYQQSLDQGLQFLIQYYNGEERAKGNILERFSAQQFPDLHSELNLSSLELGDSALYFCASSGGLAGGSTDTQYFGPGTRLTVL.

By share, this clonotype ranks as medium-sized. The library was prepared for alpha chains; this beta chain is a stray read, so its frequency means little. V gene TRBV6-6 combines with J gene TRBJ2-1; TRBD2 matches 9 bases. Germline V gene sequence: CDR1 MNHNY, CDR2 SVGAGI (reference sequence). The CDR3 totals 15 residues. The V and J ends lost 10 bases and 4 bases, in that order; junction bases with no gene match: 11. This CDR3 is CATNLAGVVYNEQFF. The CDR3 DNA reads as TGTGCCACCAACTTAGCGGGAGTGGTGTACAATGAGCAGTTCTTC.

This clonotype was seen at least ten times. A library prepared for alpha chains yielded this beta chain as an off-target read; its size is of little meaning. The CDR3 protein is CSATQGAGNYGYTF. In DNA, the CDR3 is TGCAGTGCTACACAGGGGGCTGGGAACTATGGCTACACCTTC. V and J are TRBV20-1 and TRBJ1-2; 9 bases are a match to TRBD1. J was trimmed by 2 bases and V by 4 bases; bases with no gene match: 5. CDR1 DFQATT and CDR2 SNEGSKA come from the germline V gene (reference sequence). The CDR3 has 14 residues.

This clonotype was found many times. The library was designed around alpha chains, so this beta chain is a stray read whose abundance carries little weight. The rearrangement links TRBV7-2 to TRBJ2-4; no clear D gene. This CDR3 has 15 residues. Between the trimmed V and J ends, which lost 1 base and 6 bases, there was a span of 13 bases. Germline values: CDR1 SGHTA, CDR2 FQGNSA. CDR3 region: CASSLEAPPGNIQYF. The CDR3 nucleotides are TGTGCCAGCAGCTTAGAGGCCCCCCCAGGAAACATTCAGTACTTC.

This clonotype was counted ten times or more. This beta chain was picked up by a library intended for alpha chains and is off target, so its count carries little meaning. V usage is TRBV7-2 and J usage is TRBJ2-3; no definite D call. CDR1 SGHTA and CDR2 FQGNSA come from the germline V gene. The ends were cut back, 3 bases at V and 2 bases at J, with 3 bases in the middle. The CDR3 is 12 residues long. CDR3: CASSLFTDTQYF. CDR3 sequence (DNA): TGTGCCAGCAGCTTGTTCACAGATACGCAGTATTTT. Complete variable domain (other parts from reference TRBV7-2 and TRBJ2-3): GAGVSQSPSNKVTEKGKDVELRCDPISGHTALYWYRQSLGQGLEFLIYFQGNSAPDKSGLPSDRFSAERTGGSVSTLTIQRTQQEDSAVYLCASSLFTDTQYFGPGTRLTVL.

The sample holds many counts of this clonotype. Because this beta chain is a stray read in a library intended to capture alpha chains, its abundance should not be given much weight. The rearrangement joins TRBV6-5 to TRBJ1-5, with D perhaps TRBD1 (6 bases). CDR1 and CDR2 from the germline V gene are MNHEY and SVGAGI. Trimming cost V 2 bases and J 4 bases, with 6 bases left between them. The CDR3 totals 13 residues. The CDR3 loop reads CASSYRGNQPQHF. CDR3 nucleotide sequence: TGTGCCAGCAGTTACAGGGGGAATCAGCCCCAGCATTTT.

By proportion, this clonotype is medium-sized. A library prepared for alpha chains yielded this beta chain as an off-target read; its size is of little meaning. The rearrangement joins TRBV7-2 to TRBJ1-2; 12 bases are a match to TRBD1. The CDR3 spans 16 residues. The trim removed 1 base at V and 6 bases at J, leaving 6 bases unmatched. Germline CDR1 and CDR2: SGHTA and FQGNSA. For the CDR3, the DNA is TGTGCCAGCAGCTTAGAGGGGACAGGGGGCGTGCATGGCTACACCTTC. Residues: CASSLEGTGGVHGYTF.

This clonotype was counted at least ten times. Within a library made for alpha chains, this beta chain is off target, and its count is uninformative. The V gene is TRBV7-9, the J gene TRBJ2-7; 12 bases are a match to TRBD1. CDR3 length equals 14 residues. The J segment lost 7 bases and the V segment lost 5 bases, leaving 6 bases of the junction unmatched. Germline CDR1 is SEHNR and CDR2 is FQNEAQ (reference sequence). This CDR3 reads CASSRGQGAVEQYF. The CDR3 DNA reads TGTGCCAGCAGCCGGGGACAGGGGGCAGTTGAGCAGTACTTC.